The sequence of this T cell receptor (beta chain) was determined in a study of control samples from healthy donors and cancer patients. Assay: immunoSEQ multiplex PCR; the TCRdb copy retains only in-frame clones and omits some. The sample has roughly 120,000 clones; 70% to 90% are singletons. Germline V gene data show CDR1 as MGHRA and CDR2 as YSYEKL. The ends lost 1 base at V and 5 bases at J; junction bases unmatched: 6. The CDR3 has 15 amino acids. The chain recombines TRBV4-1 with TRBJ2-7, with 9 bases identical to TRBD2. This clonotype originated in a man aged 45 to 65 in good health. The sequenced sample consisted of blood. The CDR3 DNA reads as TGCGCCAGCAGCCAAGTTGCGGGGGGGGTCCACGAGCAGTACTTC. The encoded protein is CASSQVAGGVHEQYF.